A single sample is the source of the 12 T cell receptor beta chains below, sequenced in a study of blood T cell repertoires in COVID-19. Sequencing was performed with immunoSEQ multiplex PCR; in TCRdb, only in-frame clones are kept and a portion is missing. The data contain around 190,000 clones, around 80% of them singletons. The sequenced sample consisted of peripheral blood. The receptors derive from a man aged 55 to 70 with acute or convalescent COVID-19.

This chain connects TRBV25-1 to TRBJ1-5; the D is unclear. Per germline, CDR1 MGHDK and CDR2 SYGVNS. The ends were cut back, 3 bases at V and 0 bases at J, with 6 bases in the middle. This CDR3 spans 14 amino acids. CDR3 nucleotide sequence: TGTGCCAGCAGTGATTCCGTTAGCAATCAGCCCCAGCATTTT. Its protein product is CASSDSVSNQPQHF.

A single count supports this clone. The chain combines TRBV15 with TRBJ1-5, with TRBD1 matching 8 bases. Germline V lookup: CDR1 LNHNV, CDR2 YYDKDF (reference sequence). V was pared by 0 bases and J by 5 bases, with 6 bases of the junction left unmatched. The CDR3 spans 16 residues. The CDR3 DNA sequence: TGTGCCACCAGCAGAGATCGGGACAGGCCTTATCAGCCCCAGCATTTT. Translated, it gives CATSRDRDRPYQPQHF.

DNA of the CDR3: TGTGCCAGCAGTTTCGTAGGGGGCTTGGGCTACACCTTC. As protein: CASSFVGGLGYTF. The V and J genes are TRBV6-5 and TRBJ1-2; 7 nucleotides align to TRBD1. The V and J ends lost 4 bases and 8 bases, in that order; junction bases with no gene match: 7. The CDR3 contains 13 residues. The germline CDR1 and CDR2 sequences are MNHEY and SVGAGI.

This chain links TRBV30 with TRBJ1-2; D unresolved. Trimming cost V 3 bases and J 4 bases, with 15 bases left between them. CDR1 is GTSNPN and CDR2 is SVGIG in the germline V gene (reference sequence). This CDR3 spans 14 amino acids. The CDR3 nucleotides are TGTGCCTGGAGCCTCGGGCAAGAGGGCTATGGCTACACCTTC. It codes for CAWSLGQEGYGYTF. Based on the CDR3 plus reference TRBV30 and TRBJ1-2, the full variable domain is SQTIHQWPATLVQPVGSPLSLECTVEGTSNPNLYWYRQAAGRGLQLLFYSVGIGQISSEVPQNLSASRPQDRQFILSSKKLLLSDSGFYLCAWSLGQEGYGYTFGSGTRLTVV.

V is TRBV27 and J is TRBJ2-1; D is unclear. The CDR3 length is 15 residues. Germline values: CDR1 MNHEY, CDR2 SMNVEV (reference sequence). Trimming cost V 6 bases and J 0 bases, with 12 bases left between them. CDR3: CASSLYLSSYNEQFF. For the CDR3, the DNA is TGTGCCAGCAGCCTCTACTTGAGCTCCTACAATGAGCAGTTCTTC.

The chain has TRBV7-8 and TRBJ2-1, with 9 positions matching TRBD2. The germline gives CDR1 SGHVS, CDR2 FQNEAQ. V lost 1 base to trimming and J lost 5 bases; unmatched junction nucleotides: 0. This CDR3 comprises 14 residues. The CDR3 loop is CASSLGTSDNEQFF. In DNA, the CDR3 is TGTGCCAGCAGCTTAGGGACTAGCGACAATGAGCAGTTCTTC.

The chain carries TRBV24-1 and TRBJ2-5; D uncertain. CDR3 length equals 14 residues. Germline CDR1 is KGHDR and CDR2 is SFDVKD. V shed 0 bases and J shed 4 bases, with 8 bases lying between them. The CDR3: CATSDLEPGETQYF. The CDR3 nucleotides are TGTGCCACCAGTGATTTGGAGCCAGGAGAGACCCAGTACTTC.

The rearrangement uses TRBV7-8 and TRBJ1-6; the match to TRBD1 covers 9 bases. Germline-derived CDR1 and CDR2 are SGHVS and FQNEAQ. The V gene end was trimmed by 5 bases and the J gene end by 8 bases; junction bases not matched to a gene: 7. This CDR3 has 15 residues. The CDR3 region is CASSGLGTGYSPLHF. CDR3 bases: TGTGCCAGCAGCGGCCTTGGGACAGGGTATTCACCCCTCCACTTT. Based on the CDR3 plus reference TRBV7-8 and TRBJ1-6, the full variable domain is GAGVSQSPRYKVAKRGQDVALRCDPISGHVSLFWYQQALGQGPEFLTYFQNEAQLDKSGLPSDRFFAERPEGSVSTLKIQRTQQEDSAVYLCASSGLGTGYSPLHFGNGTRLTVT.

The chain employs TRBV5-4 and TRBJ2-2; the match to TRBD2 covers 13 bases. V shed 3 bases and J 4 bases; nucleotides not matched to a gene: 0. This CDR3 comprises 15 residues. The germline gives CDR1 SGHNT, CDR2 YYREEE (reference sequence). The CDR3 sequence: CASSWTSGSTGELFF. CDR3 sequence (DNA): TGTGCCAGCAGCTGGACTAGCGGGAGCACCGGGGAGCTGTTTTTT.

This chain links TRBV2 with TRBJ2-7, with TRBD2 as a possible D gene (5 bases). Trimming left V 1 base short and J 3 bases short, with 22 bases between. Germline V gene data show CDR1 as SNHLY and CDR2 as FYNNEI. This CDR3 has 18 residues. Written as DNA, the CDR3 is TGTGCCAGCAGTGAAGGAGGGCCGGGTAGTGGGATCCACTACGAGCAGTACTTC. Amino acids: CASSEGGPGSGIHYEQYF.

The J gene is TRBJ1-5, the V gene TRBV6-2 or TRBV6-3; D perhaps matches TRBD1 (5 bases). V shed 5 bases and J shed 1 base, with 15 bases lying between them. This CDR3 is 16 amino acids long. Germline-derived CDR1 and CDR2 are MNHEY and SVGEGT. Here the CDR3 DNA reads TGTGCCAGCAGTACCCAGGGAATCCGGAGCAATCAGCCCCAGCATTTT. It yields the protein CASSTQGIRSNQPQHF.

The chain couples TRBV6-1 to TRBJ1-2; 8 nucleotides match TRBD1. Trimming took 4 bases from V and 12 from J; bases not matched to a gene: 22. Germline assignment: CDR1 MNHNS and CDR2 SASEGT. CDR3 size: 17 residues. This CDR3 is CASSVTPFIQGVNKDTF. In DNA, the CDR3 is TGTGCCAGCAGTGTAACGCCCTTTATACAGGGGGTCAATAAGGACACCTTC.